This entry is about one T cell receptor beta chain. What it binds is unknown. The CDR3 has 15 residues. Germline V gene data show CDR1 as LNHDA and CDR2 as SQIVND (reference sequence). Trimming shortened V by 1 base and J by 2 bases, and 11 bases separated the two germline ends. This sample was included in a study of vaccination and CD4 T cells after COVID-19. The treatment was: roughly ten-day PBMC culture with coronavirus spike peptide pools or control peptides (ViraFEST assay). Oncomine TCR Beta short-read sequencing was applied to DNA from cultured CD4+ T cells. TCRdb itself ran the PCR reads through MiXCR, one entry per CDR3 protein. The sample records around 12,000 distinct CDR3 sequences, around three fifths being singletons.

The sequence derives from a human donor who had recovered from COVID-19. Material: CD4+ T cells from blood, cultured in vitro. The J gene is TRBJ1-2, the V gene TRBV19; D is uncertain. CDR3: CASSIGYSFNYGYTF. The DNA for the CDR3 is TGTGCCAGTAGTATAGGGTATAGTTTCAACTATGGCTACACCTTC.